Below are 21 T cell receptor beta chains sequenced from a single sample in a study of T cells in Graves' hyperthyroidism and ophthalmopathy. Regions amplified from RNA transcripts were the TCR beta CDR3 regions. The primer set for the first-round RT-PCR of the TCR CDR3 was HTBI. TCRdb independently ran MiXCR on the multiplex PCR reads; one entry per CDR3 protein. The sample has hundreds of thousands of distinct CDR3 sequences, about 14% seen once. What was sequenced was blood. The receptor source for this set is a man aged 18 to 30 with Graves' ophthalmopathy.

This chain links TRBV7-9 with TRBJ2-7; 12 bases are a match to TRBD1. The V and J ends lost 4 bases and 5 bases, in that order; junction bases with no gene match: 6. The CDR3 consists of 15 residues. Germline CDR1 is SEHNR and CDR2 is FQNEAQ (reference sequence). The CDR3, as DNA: TGTGCCAGCAGCTCTGGGACAGGGGGCAGGAACGAGCAGTACTTC. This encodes CASSSGTGGRNEQYF.

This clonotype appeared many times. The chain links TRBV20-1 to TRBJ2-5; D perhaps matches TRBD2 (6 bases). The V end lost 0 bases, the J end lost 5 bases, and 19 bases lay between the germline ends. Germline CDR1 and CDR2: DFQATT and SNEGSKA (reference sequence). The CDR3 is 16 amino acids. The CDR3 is CSARDRFAREMETQYF. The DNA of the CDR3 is TGCAGTGCTAGAGATCGATTTGCACGGGAGATGGAGACCCAGTACTTC.

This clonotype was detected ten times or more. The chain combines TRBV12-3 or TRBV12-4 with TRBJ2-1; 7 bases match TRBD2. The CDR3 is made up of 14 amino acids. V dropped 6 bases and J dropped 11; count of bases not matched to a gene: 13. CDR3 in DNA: TGTGCCAGCAGCCTTGGGACTAAGTTTGCTAAGCAGTTCTTC. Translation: CASSLGTKFAKQFF.

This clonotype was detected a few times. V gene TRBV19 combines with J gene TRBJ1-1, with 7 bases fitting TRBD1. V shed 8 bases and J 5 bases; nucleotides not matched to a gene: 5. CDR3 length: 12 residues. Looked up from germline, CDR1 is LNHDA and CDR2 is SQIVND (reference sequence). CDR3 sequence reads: CASEQGRTEAFF. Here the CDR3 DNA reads TGTGCCAGTGAACAGGGGAGAACTGAAGCTTTCTTT.

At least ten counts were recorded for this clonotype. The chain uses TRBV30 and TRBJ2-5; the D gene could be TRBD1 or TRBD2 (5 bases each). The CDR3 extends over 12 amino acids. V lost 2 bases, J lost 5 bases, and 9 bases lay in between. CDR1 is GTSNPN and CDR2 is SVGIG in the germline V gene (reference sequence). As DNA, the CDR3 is TGTGCCTGGAGTTGGGACCGGGAGACCCAGTACTTC. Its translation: CAWSWDRETQYF.

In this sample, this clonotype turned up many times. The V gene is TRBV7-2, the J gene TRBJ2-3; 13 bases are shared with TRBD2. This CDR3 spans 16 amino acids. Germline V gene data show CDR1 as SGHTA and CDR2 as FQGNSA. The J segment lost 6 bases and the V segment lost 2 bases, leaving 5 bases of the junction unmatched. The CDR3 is CASSLTSGRGFDTQYF. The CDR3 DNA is TGTGCCAGCAGCTTAACTAGCGGGAGGGGTTTCGATACGCAGTATTTT.

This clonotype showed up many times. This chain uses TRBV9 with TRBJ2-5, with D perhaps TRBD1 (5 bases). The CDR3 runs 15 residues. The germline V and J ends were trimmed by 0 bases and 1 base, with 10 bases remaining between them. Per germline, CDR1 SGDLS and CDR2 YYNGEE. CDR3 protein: CASSVEPQGQETQYF. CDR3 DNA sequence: TGTGCCAGCAGCGTAGAGCCCCAGGGCCAAGAGACCCAGTACTTC.

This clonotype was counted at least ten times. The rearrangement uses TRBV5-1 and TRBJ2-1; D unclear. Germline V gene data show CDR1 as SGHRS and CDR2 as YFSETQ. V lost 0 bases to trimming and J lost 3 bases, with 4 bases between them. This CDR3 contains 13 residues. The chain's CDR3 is CASSLADYNEQFF. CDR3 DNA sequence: TGCGCCAGCAGCTTGGCGGACTACAATGAGCAGTTCTTC.

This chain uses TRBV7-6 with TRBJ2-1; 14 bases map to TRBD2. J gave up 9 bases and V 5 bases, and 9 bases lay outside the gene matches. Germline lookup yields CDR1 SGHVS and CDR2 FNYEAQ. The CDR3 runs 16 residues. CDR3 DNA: TGTGCCAGCAGCGACACCGGGACTAGCGGGAGTGGTGAGCAGTTCTTC. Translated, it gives CASSDTGTSGSGEQFF.

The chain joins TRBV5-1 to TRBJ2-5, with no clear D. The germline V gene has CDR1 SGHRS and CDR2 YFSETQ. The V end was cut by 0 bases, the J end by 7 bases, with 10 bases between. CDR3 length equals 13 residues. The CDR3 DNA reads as TGCGCCAGCAGCTTGGCATGGCCCGGGACCCAGTACTTC. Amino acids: CASSLAWPGTQYF.

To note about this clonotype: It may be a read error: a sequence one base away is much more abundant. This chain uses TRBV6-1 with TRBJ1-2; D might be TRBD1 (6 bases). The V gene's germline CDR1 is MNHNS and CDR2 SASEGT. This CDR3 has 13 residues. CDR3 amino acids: CASIAGANDGYTF. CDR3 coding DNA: TGTGCCAGCATCGCAGGGGCTAACGATGGCTACACCTTC.

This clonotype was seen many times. The CDR3 loop is CASSLISETRTQYF. For the CDR3, the DNA is TGTGCCAGCAGTTTGATTTCGGAGACTCGGACCCAGTACTTC. The chain has TRBV27 and TRBJ2-5; D is undetermined. This CDR3 spans 14 amino acids. Germline loops: CDR1 MNHEY, CDR2 SMNVEV (reference sequence). Trimming shortened V by 3 bases and J by 7 bases, and 15 bases separated the two germline ends.

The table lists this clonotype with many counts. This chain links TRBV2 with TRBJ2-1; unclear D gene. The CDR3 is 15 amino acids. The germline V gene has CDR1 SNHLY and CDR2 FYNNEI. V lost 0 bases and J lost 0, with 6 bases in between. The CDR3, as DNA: TGTGCCAGCAGTGAAGCGGGAAGCTCCTACAATGAGCAGTTCTTC. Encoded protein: CASSEAGSSYNEQFF.

DNA of the CDR3: TGTGCCAGTAGTATAGAGGGCAGGGGGAACTATGGCTACACCTTC. Residues: CASSIEGRGNYGYTF. The chain combines TRBV19 with TRBJ1-2; 7 nucleotides align to TRBD1. The CDR3 spans 15 residues. The germline V gene encodes CDR1 LNHDA and CDR2 SQIVND (reference sequence). With 0 bases clipped from V and 2 bases from J, the junction kept 3 bases outside the gene matches.

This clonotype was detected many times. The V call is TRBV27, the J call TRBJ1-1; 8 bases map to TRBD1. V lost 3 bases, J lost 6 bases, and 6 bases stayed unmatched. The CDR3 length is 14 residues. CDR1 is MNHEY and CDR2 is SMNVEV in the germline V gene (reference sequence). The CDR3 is CASSFTGGWAEAFF. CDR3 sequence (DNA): TGTGCCAGCAGTTTCACAGGGGGGTGGGCTGAAGCTTTCTTT.

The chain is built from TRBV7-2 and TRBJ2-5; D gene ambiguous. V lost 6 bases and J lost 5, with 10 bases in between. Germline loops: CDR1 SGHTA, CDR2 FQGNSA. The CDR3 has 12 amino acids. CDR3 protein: CASSSISETQYF. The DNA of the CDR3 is TGTGCCAGCAGTTCCATTAGCGAGACCCAGTACTTC.

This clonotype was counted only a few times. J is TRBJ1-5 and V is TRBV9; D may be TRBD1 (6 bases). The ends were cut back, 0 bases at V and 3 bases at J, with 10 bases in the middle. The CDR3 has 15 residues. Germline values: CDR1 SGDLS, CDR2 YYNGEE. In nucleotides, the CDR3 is TGTGCCAGCAGCGTAGTGGGGGCCGTCAATCAGCCCCAGCATTTT. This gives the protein CASSVVGAVNQPQHF.

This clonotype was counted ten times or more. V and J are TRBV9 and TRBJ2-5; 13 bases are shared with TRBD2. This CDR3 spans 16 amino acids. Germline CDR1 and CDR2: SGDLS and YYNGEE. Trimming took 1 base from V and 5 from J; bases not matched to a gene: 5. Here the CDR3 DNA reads TGTGCCAGCAGCGTAAGAGGGACTAGCGGGACGGAGACCCAGTACTTC. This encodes CASSVRGTSGTETQYF. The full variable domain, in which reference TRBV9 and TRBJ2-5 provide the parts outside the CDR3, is DSGVTQTPKHLITATGQRVTLRCSPRSGDLSVYWYQQSLDQGLQFLIQYYNGEERAKGNILERFSAQQFPDLHSELNLSSLELGDSALYFCASSVRGTSGTETQYFGPGTRLLVL.

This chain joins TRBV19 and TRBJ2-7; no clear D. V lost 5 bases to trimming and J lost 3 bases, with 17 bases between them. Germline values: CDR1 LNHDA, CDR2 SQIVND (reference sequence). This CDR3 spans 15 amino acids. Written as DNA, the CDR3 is TGTGCCAGTAGTTCCCGCCGTCAGCCGAGCTACGAGCAGTACTTC. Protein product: CASSSRRQPSYEQYF.

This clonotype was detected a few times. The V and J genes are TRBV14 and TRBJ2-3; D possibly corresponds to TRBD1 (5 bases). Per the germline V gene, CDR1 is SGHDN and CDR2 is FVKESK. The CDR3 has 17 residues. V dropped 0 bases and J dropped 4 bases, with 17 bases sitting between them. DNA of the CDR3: TGTGCCAGCAGCCAAGATAGGGCAGGGTCAGCAGCAGATACGCAGTATTTT. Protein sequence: CASSQDRAGSAADTQYF. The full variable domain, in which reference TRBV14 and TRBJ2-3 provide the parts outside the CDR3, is EAGVTQFPSHSVIEKGQTVTLRCDPISGHDNLYWYRRVMGKEIKFLLHFVKESKQDESGMPNNRFLAERTGGTYSTLKVQPAELEDSGVYFCASSQDRAGSAADTQYFGPGTRLTVL.

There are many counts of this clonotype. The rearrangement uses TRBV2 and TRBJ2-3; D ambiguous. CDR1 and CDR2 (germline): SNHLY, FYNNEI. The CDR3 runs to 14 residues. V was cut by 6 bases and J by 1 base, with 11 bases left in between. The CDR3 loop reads CASSDASGTDTQYF. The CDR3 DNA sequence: TGTGCCAGCAGCGACGCAAGTGGCACAGATACGCAGTATTTT.